This T cell receptor (beta chain) was recovered during a study of siplizumab effects on memory and regulatory T cells. Whole-study results and caveats: Naive T cells appeared more diverse than memory cells and seemed to be major alloresponse contributors.

Notes on this clone: Its antigen is unknown.

The germline gives CDR1 MGHRA, CDR2 YSYEKL. With 0 bases removed from V and 2 bases from J, the gap between germline ends came to 17 bases. The CDR3 consists of 17 residues. Each sample yielded about 9.9 x 10^4 assayed TCR templates. Assay: immunoSEQ multiplex PCR; the TCRdb copy retains only in-frame clones and omits some. This table holds approximately 75,000 clones, around 93% found once. Specimen: CD8+ T cells sorted from blood. The clonotype originates from a human donor in good health. The rearrangement joins TRBV4-1 to TRBJ2-7, with a possible D match to TRBD2 (6 bases). CDR3 sequence: CASSQEGRGAPPYEQYF. CDR3 DNA sequence: TGCGCCAGCAGCCAAGAGGGGCGCGGGGCCCCCCCCTACGAGCAGTACTTC.